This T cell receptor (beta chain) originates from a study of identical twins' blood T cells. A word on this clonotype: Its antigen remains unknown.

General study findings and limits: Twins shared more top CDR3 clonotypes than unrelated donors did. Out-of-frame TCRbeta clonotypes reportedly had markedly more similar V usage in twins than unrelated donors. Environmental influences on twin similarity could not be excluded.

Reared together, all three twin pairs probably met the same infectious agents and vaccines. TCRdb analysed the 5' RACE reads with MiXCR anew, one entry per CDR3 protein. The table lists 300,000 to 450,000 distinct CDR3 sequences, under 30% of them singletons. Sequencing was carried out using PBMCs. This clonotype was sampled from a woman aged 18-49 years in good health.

This chain's CDR3 is CASSTGTGGFNEQFF. The CDR3 DNA reads as TGTGCCAGCAGCACGGGGACAGGGGGGTTTAATGAGCAGTTCTTC. The rearrangement uses TRBV11-2 and TRBJ2-1; 11 bases fit TRBD1. From germline, CDR1 is SGHAT and CDR2 FQNNGV. Trimming removed 5 bases from V and 7 bases from J; junction bases left unmatched: 7. The CDR3 loop spans 15 amino acids. Full variable domain (remainder filled in from reference TRBV11-2 and TRBJ2-1): EAGVAQSPRYKIIEKRQSVAFWCNPISGHATLYWYQQILGQGPKLLIQFQNNGVVDDSQLPKDRFSAERLKGVDSTLKIQPAKLEDSAVYLCASSTGTGGFNEQFFGPGTRLTVL.